Listed below are T cell receptor beta chains from one sample, sequenced in a study of blood T cells in healthy people across ages. TCRdb analysed the 5' RACE reads with MiXCR anew, one entry per CDR3 protein. The table has 1,100,000 or so distinct CDR3 sequences, under 45% seen once; the top ten hold under 20%. Specimen: blood. The receptors were gathered from a woman aged 60-75 years in good health. CDR3s leave out the opening cysteine and the closing phenylalanine or tryptophan. Fields, in order: V gene, J gene, CDR3 protein.

TRBV29-1	TRBJ2-7	SVVGGSYEQY
TRBV12-3/TRBV12-4	TRBJ2-7	ASTRSLGGNEQY
TRBV4-1	TRBJ1-6	ASRKGHTGNSPLH
TRBV27	-	AGSPGWVWGRYEQY
TRBV6-1	TRBJ1-5	ASSEVPSPREPQH
TRBV27	-	ASSLWGQVGETQY
TRBV28	TRBJ1-6	ASDGGMGSYNSPLH
TRBV20-1	TRBJ2-5	SAWWAGGETQY
TRBV5-1	TRBJ2-3	ASSSENTQY
TRBV28	TRBJ2-7	ASSSRTVSYEQY
TRBV5-6	-	ASSLTYSYEQY
TRBV4-1	TRBJ2-5	ASSQEWGGRETQY
TRBV27	-	ASSRPPVETQY
TRBV28	TRBJ1-2	ASSPTTRDLYT
TRBV20-1	TRBJ2-6	SARDLAGGGSGANVLT
TRBV11-2	TRBJ2-7	ASSVERSTEQY
TRBV27	TRBJ2-5	ASSFSSGLGGTQY
TRBV7-8	TRBJ2-5	ASSLAETGQETQY
TRBV9	TRBJ2-3	ASSVVGSLTDTQY
TRBV7-9	-	ASSPGTSGVTQY
TRBV9	TRBJ2-1	ATYLAGEVNEQF
TRBV25-1	TRBJ1-1	ASSELGSNTEAF
TRBV19	TRBJ2-3	ASNTVRGTPATDTQY
TRBV29-1	TRBJ1-1	SVEDPGEVAF
TRBV20-1	TRBJ2-3	SANAAGAGGQAQY
TRBV20-1	TRBJ2-5	SARDMDGQETQY
TRBV15	-	ATTDTYEQY
TRBV12-3/TRBV12-4	TRBJ2-7	ASSSGGASEQY
TRBV7-6	TRBJ2-5	ASSYPPGGQEYNEQY
TRBV29-1	TRBJ2-1	SVGGSPYNEQF
TRBV27	TRBJ2-1	ASSLSDRTGFDEQF
TRBV11-2	TRBJ2-3	ASSLDLASATDTQY
TRBV20-1	TRBJ1-5	SARMDRGSRGSQPQH
TRBV7-4	-	ASSLLGTGWVYEQY
TRBV4-1	TRBJ2-7	ASSQDPDRGYYEQY
TRBV3-1	-	ASSYRGQVCEQY
TRBV4-1	TRBJ2-4	ASSQEGDRTLAKDIQY
TRBV27	TRBJ2-7	ASSSFAGVPYEQY
TRBV29-1	TRBJ2-3	SARARQGASTDTQY
TRBV20-1	TRBJ2-7	SARKIGTDYEQY
TRBV5-5	TRBJ2-7	ASSFKLPNYEQY
TRBV3-1	TRBJ1-1	ASSQVDAEAF
TRBV19	TRBJ2-3	ASSSSSGYTDTQY
TRBV5-1	TRBJ2-1	ASSSKGLAGVPYNEQF
TRBV28	TRBJ2-1	ASSLRPGLYNEQF
TRBV7-3	TRBJ2-7	ASSLWASREQY
TRBV5-1	TRBJ2-4	ASSHRGTQNIQY
TRBV10-3	-	AIGAPGTGTIKTQY
TRBV20-1	TRBJ2-3	SARDLGTTDTQY
TRBV28	TRBJ2-5	ASSFLGEETQY
TRBV2	TRBJ2-5	ASSGQPQETQY
TRBV5-1	TRBJ2-7	ASSHDYEQY
TRBV7-9	TRBJ2-3	ASSLGQQGFLTDTQY
TRBV10-3	TRBJ2-7	AIGLGAYEQY
TRBV27	TRBJ2-1	ASSLSGVGTQF
TRBV20-1	TRBJ2-5	SARTSGVESGTQY
TRBV20-1	TRBJ2-3	SARVESTDTQY
TRBV6-5	TRBJ2-7	ASSKGPSLGNEQY
TRBV29-1	TRBJ1-4	SVPTGLGKLF